This paragraph reports one TCR beta chain. These data come from a study of CXCR3-negative and CXCR3-positive naive CD8 T cells. Across the whole study: Roughly 140 million TRB reads in total, about 1.5 +/- 0.3 million per library.

Germline CDR1 and CDR2: SQVTM and ANQGSEA. The CDR3 is 14 residues long. Via 5' RACE with UMI labels, TRB cDNA libraries were prepared. One entry per CDR3 protein, without DNA, is what TCRdb gives after re-calling the 5' RACE reads. The sample data list 70,000 to 95,000 distinct CDR3 sequences. Definition of naive CD8+ T cells rested on a CD45RO-CCR7+CD27+CD95- profile. This clonotype was obtained from a human donor in good health. Some clones in this sample may be carry-over from other donors' samples. V usage is TRBV29-1 and J usage is TRBJ2-2; the D call of TRBD1 rests on TCRdb alone, since no DNA is present to check it. Material: naive CXCR3- CD8+ T cells from blood. Subset specified: CD45RO-CCR7+CD27+CD95- naive CD8+ T cells lacking CXCR3 (TNR3-). The CDR3 loop is CSVGTQGRTGELFF.